This TCR beta chain was sequenced for a study of T-cell reconstitution after alpha-beta-depleted transplantation in children. Preparation of the TCRbeta library involved a method that used unique molecular identifiers. TCRdb used MiXCR to reprocess the PCR reads, holding one entry per CDR3 protein. The table records around 450,000 distinct CDR3 sequences, 15% to 20% of them present only once. This clonotype was seen only a few times. The antigen remains undetermined. V lost 5 bases, J lost 2 bases, and 14 bases stayed unmatched. This CDR3 has 19 residues. Germline lookup yields CDR1 SGHAT and CDR2 FQDESV (reference sequence). The study's findings and limits: T-cell counts and diversity at one year following transplant were attributed mainly to newly produced T cells. Surviving recipient T cells and thymic progenitors produced the high day-60 TCRbeta diversity seen in some patients. Several hundred rapidly expanded clones from non-depleted graft cells reportedly supplied alpha-beta T cells about two months post-transplant.

The sequence derives from a boy younger than two who had a stem cell transplant for Wiskott-Aldrich syndrome, so the T cells may come from the graft donor. Sequencing used PBMCs, mostly from graft donor cells, obtained 360 days after TCRalphabeta/CD19-depleted stem cell transplant. The chain links TRBV11-1 to TRBJ2-3, with TRBD2 matching over 12 bases. The CDR3 sequence is CASSPRLAGAWYDTDTQYF. CDR3 nucleotide sequence: TGTGCCAGCAGCCCCAGACTAGCGGGGGCGTGGTATGACACAGATACGCAGTATTTT.